This T cell receptor beta chain appears in the sequencing data of a study of cytomegalovirus exposure and HLA in healthy donors. The CDR3 spans 18 residues. V was pared by 2 bases and J by 3 bases, with 11 bases of the junction left unmatched. Germline loops: CDR1 SGHRS, CDR2 YFSETQ. Sequencing used immunoSEQ multiplex PCR; TCRdb keeps in-frame clones, though not all of them. The sample contains around 400,000 clones, roughly 88% of which appear only once. This clone was seen a single time. This chain uses TRBV5-1 with TRBJ1-1, with 12 bases that match TRBD1. The origin of this receptor is a woman aged 18-29 years in good health and CMV-seronegative. The material sequenced was PBMCs. In DNA, the CDR3 is TGCGCCAGCAGCTTACCCCCGGGACAGGGGGCTACGGACACTGAAGCTTTCTTT. Translation: CASSLPPGQGATDTEAFF.